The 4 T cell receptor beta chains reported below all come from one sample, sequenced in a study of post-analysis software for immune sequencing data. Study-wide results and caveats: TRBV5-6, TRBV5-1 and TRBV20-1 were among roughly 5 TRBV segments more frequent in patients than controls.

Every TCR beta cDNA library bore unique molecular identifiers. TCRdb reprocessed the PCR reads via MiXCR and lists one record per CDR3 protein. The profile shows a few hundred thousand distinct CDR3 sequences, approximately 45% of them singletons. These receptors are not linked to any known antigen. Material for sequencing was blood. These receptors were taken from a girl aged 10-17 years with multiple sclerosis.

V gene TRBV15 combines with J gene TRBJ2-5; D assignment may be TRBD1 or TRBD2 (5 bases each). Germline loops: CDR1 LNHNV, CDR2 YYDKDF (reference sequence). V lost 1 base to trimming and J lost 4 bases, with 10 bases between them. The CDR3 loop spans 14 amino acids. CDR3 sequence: CATSRGGGGETQYF. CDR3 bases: TGTGCCACCAGCAGAGGTGGGGGTGGAGAGACCCAGTACTTC.

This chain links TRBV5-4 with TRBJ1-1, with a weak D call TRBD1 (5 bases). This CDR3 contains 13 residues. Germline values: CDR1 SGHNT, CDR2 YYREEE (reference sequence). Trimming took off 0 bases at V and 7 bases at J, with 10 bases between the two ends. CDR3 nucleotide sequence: TGTGCCAGCAGCTTGGACCCGGGGCTTGAAGCTTTCTTT. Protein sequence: CASSLDPGLEAFF.

CDR3 residues: CSAAGGPSYEQYF. CDR3 coding DNA: TGCAGTGCCGCCGGGGGACCTTCCTACGAGCAGTACTTC. This chain uses TRBV20-1 with TRBJ2-7, with D possibly TRBD2 on 6 matching bases. V was clipped by 6 bases and J by 1 base, with 13 bases between them. Germline CDR1 is DFQATT and CDR2 is SNEGSKA (reference sequence). The CDR3 spans 13 residues.

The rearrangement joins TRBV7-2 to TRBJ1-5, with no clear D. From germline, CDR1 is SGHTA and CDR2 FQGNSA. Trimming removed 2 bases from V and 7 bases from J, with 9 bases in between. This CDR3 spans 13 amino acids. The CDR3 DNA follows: TGTGCCAGCAGCTTAATCGACTTGCAGCCCCAGCATTTT. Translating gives CASSLIDLQPQHF.